This T cell receptor beta chain comes out of a study of blood T cell repertoires in COVID-19. Study details: Some COVID-19 samples were acute and others convalescent; all came from the United States, Italy and Spain.

Profiling relied on immunoSEQ multiplex PCR, and the TCRdb table lists in-frame clones only, not all of them. Altogether approximately 260,000 clones are present, roughly 89% being singletons, with the ten largest covering roughly 5%. This receptor was obtained from a woman aged 40-49 years who had recovered from COVID-19. The sample comprised peripheral blood.

The CDR3 loop reads CATSDYRGNQPQHF. The CDR3 nucleotides are TGTGCCACCAGTGATTATAGGGGTAATCAGCCCCAGCATTTT. The chain joins TRBV24-1 to TRBJ1-5, with TRBD1 as a possible D gene (5 bases). This CDR3 is built from 14 residues. Germline V lookup: CDR1 KGHDR, CDR2 SFDVKD. V was clipped by 2 bases and J by 4 bases, with 8 bases between them.